This T cell receptor (beta chain) comes out of a study of radiotherapy plus CTLA-4 blockade in lung cancer. With 1 base clipped from V and 3 bases from J, the junction kept 13 bases outside the gene matches. CDR1 and CDR2 from the germline V gene are SGHDN and FVKESK. There are 18 residues in the CDR3. For this clone: As yet, its antigen is unknown.

Profiled with immunoSEQ multiplex PCR; TCRdb holds only in-frame clones, not every one. The sample records roughly 60,000 clones, 76% being singletons. Whole-study findings and limits: Early clone dynamics of blood T cells, plus interferon-beta, reportedly predicted response best.

The clonotype comes from a human donor with non-small cell lung cancer who had a complete response to radiotherapy plus ipilimumab. The sample here was peripheral blood, taken from a patient treated with radiotherapy plus ipilimumab. The genes are TRBV14 and TRBJ2-3; 7 nucleotides match TRBD1. The CDR3 loop reads CASSQGSHRGFLTDTQYF. The CDR3 DNA is TGTGCCAGCAGCCAAGGGTCCCACAGGGGCTTTCTGACAGATACGCAGTATTTT.